Sequencing of this T cell receptor (beta chain) was carried out in a study of PD-L1 blockade in urothelial cancer. Study in general: Blood was tested 3 weeks (second dose) and 6 weeks into treatment. General study results and limits: Pretreatment blood TCR clonality under the median forecast improved survival.

Into every PCR, synthetic TCR analog templates were spiked. Assay: immunoSEQ multiplex PCR; the TCRdb copy retains only in-frame clones and omits some. This sample carries under 95,000 clones, about four fifths of them seen once, and the ten largest clones take 8% to 10%. As for time point: pretreatment peripheral blood. CDR1 is SEHNR and CDR2 is FQNEAQ in the germline V gene (reference sequence). V shed 0 bases and J shed 8 bases, with 13 bases lying between them. CDR3 length equals 15 residues. With respect to this clone: What it recognizes is unknown.

The sequencing used PBMCs, collected around atezolizumab (anti-PD-L1) treatment. The genes are TRBV7-9 and TRBJ1-4; unclear D gene. The TCR was taken from a woman in her seventies with urothelial cancer. The CDR3 spells CASSLATGWSEKLFF. For the CDR3, the DNA is TGTGCCAGCAGCTTAGCAACGGGTTGGAGCGAAAAACTGTTTTTT.